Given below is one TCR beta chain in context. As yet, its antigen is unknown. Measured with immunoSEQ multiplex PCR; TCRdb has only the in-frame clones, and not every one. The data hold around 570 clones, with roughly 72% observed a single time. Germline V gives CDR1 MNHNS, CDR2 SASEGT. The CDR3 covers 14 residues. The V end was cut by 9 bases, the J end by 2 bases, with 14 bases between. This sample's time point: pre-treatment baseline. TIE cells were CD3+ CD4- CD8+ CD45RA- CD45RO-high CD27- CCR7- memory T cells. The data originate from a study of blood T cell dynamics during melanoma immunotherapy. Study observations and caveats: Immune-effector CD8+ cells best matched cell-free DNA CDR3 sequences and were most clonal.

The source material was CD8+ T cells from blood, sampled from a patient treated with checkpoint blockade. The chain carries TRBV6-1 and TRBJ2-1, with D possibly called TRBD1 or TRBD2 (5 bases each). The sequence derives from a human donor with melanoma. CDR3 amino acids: CAREAGTAYNEQFF. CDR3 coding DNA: TGTGCCAGGGAGGCCGGGACGGCCTACAATGAGCAGTTCTTC.